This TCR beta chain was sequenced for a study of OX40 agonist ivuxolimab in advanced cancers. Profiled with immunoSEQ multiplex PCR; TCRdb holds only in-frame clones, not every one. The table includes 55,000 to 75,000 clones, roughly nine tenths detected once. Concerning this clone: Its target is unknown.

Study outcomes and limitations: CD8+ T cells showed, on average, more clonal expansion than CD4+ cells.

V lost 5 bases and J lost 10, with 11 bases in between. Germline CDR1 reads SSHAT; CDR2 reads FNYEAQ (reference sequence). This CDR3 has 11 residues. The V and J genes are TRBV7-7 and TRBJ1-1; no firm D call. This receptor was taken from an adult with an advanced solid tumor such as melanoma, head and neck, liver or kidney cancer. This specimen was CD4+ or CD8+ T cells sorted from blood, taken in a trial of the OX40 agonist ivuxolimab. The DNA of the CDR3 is TGTGCCAGCAGCGACGGGTTGGCAGCTTTCTTT. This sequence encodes CASSDGLAAFF. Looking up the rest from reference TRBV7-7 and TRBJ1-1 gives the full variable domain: GAGVSQSPRYKVTKRGQDVTLRCDPISSHATLYWYQQALGQGPEFLTYFNYEAQPDKSGLPSDRFSAERPEGSISTLTIQRTEQRDSAMYRCASSDGLAAFFGQGTRLTVV.